Presented here are 6 T cell receptor beta chains from one specimen sequenced in a study of shared clonotypes between healthy human individuals (dated by TCRdb to 2019 to 2021). Library method: the immunoSEQ multiplex PCR assay. TCRdb stores this immuneACCESS table with in-frame sequences only. Part of the clones is absent; in the studies checked, under half of the shortfall reflects unresolved V genes, and no reason is known for the rest. Across this sample there are roughly 700,000 clones, with roughly 70% seen only once. 1.7% of the sample goes to the ten largest clones. Sequencing was carried out using memory CD4+ T cells sorted from blood. The cell subset or site label here, explained by the study, means: CD45RA-negative fraction. All receptors come from a woman in her 30s in good health.

The chain uses TRBV6-1 and TRBJ2-7; the D gene is possibly TRBD1 (6 bases). The CDR3 is 13 amino acids. V shed 5 bases and J shed 4 bases, with 12 bases lying between them. The germline V gene encodes CDR1 MNHNS and CDR2 SASEGT. CDR3 region: CASSRDTQYEQYF. In DNA, the CDR3 is TGTGCCAGCAGTCGGGACACCCAATACGAGCAGTACTTC.

The J gene is TRBJ2-1, the V gene TRBV18; D remains ambiguous. The V and J ends lost 2 bases and 5 bases respectively, with 10 bases between them. The germline gives CDR1 KGHSH, CDR2 LQKENI. This CDR3 is 14 amino acids long. The CDR3 bases are TGTGCCAGCTCACCAAGGGCAGGAGACAATGAGCAGTTCTTC. Its protein is CASSPRAGDNEQFF.

The chain employs TRBV5-1 and TRBJ2-7, with 9 bases matching TRBD1. The junction had 6 bases not matched to a gene; V was cut back by 0 bases and J by 2 bases. This CDR3 has 16 residues. The germline V gene has CDR1 SGHRS and CDR2 YFSETQ. The CDR3 loop reads CASSLGTGAATYEQYF. DNA for the CDR3: TGCGCCAGCAGCTTGGGGACAGGGGCCGCAACCTACGAGCAGTACTTC.

The chain uses TRBV6-5 and TRBJ2-7; D perhaps matches TRBD1 (5 bases). V was pared by 6 bases and J by 0 bases, with 12 bases between. This CDR3 has 14 residues. Germline CDR1 MNHEY, CDR2 SVGAGI. CDR3 nucleotide sequence: TGTGCCAGCAGGTACGACAGCCTCTCCTACGAGCAGTACTTC. Translating it yields CASRYDSLSYEQYF.

This clone turned up a few times. V gene TRBV19 combines with J gene TRBJ2-1, with a possible D match to TRBD2 (6 bases). Germline CDR1 reads LNHDA; CDR2 reads SQIVND (reference sequence). V lost 5 bases and J 1 base, leaving 12 bases between the germline ends. The CDR3 has 15 amino acids. CDR3 in amino acids: CASSWAGGSYNEQFF. CDR3 DNA sequence: TGTGCCAGTAGTTGGGCTGGGGGGTCCTACAATGAGCAGTTCTTC.

This clone was detected once. This same CDR3 is encoded by further DNA sequences in the sample. The DNA for the CDR3 is TGTGCCAGCAGTGAAGCGGACAGCTACGAGCAGTACTTC. It yields the protein CASSEADSYEQYF. The V call is TRBV6-1, the J call TRBJ2-7; tentative D call: TRBD1 (6 bases). V dropped 0 bases and J dropped 3 bases, with 6 bases sitting between them. CDR1 is MNHNS, CDR2 SASEGT, per germline. There are 13 residues in the CDR3.